The 12 T cell receptor beta chains reported below all come from one sample, sequenced in a study of cytomegalovirus exposure and HLA in healthy donors. Use of 60 Vbeta and 13 Jbeta primers characterized the PCR. Sequenced by immunoSEQ multiplex PCR; TCRdb stores in-frame clones only, minus some. The sample includes about 89,000 clones, about four fifths of them seen just once. The sample taken for sequencing was PBMCs. The receptors were sampled from a female donor in good health and CMV-seropositive.

This clone was counted a few times. This sequence joins TRBV9 and TRBJ2-3; possible D gene TRBD1, 6 bases. V shed 0 bases and J shed 2 bases, with 10 bases lying between them. From germline, CDR1 is SGDLS and CDR2 YYNGEE. This CDR3 spans 15 amino acids. DNA for the CDR3: TGTGCCAGCAGCGTAGGGGGGCTCCCCACAGATACGCAGTATTTT. This translates into CASSVGGLPTDTQYF.

This clone was observed once. The chain couples TRBV10-1 to TRBJ2-5; 10 nucleotides agree with TRBD2. V lost 0 bases, J lost 7 bases, and 11 bases stayed unmatched. The CDR3 runs 17 residues. The germline V gene encodes CDR1 WNHNN and CDR2 SYGVQD (reference sequence). The CDR3 sequence: CASSESVAGGPSGTQYF. For the CDR3, the DNA is TGCGCCAGCAGTGAGTCGGTAGCGGGGGGACCTAGCGGGACCCAGTACTTC.

The chain joins TRBV28 to TRBJ2-1, with no clear D. The CDR3 has 13 amino acids. Trimming cost V 6 bases and J 3 bases, with 9 bases left between them. CDR1 is MDHEN and CDR2 is SYDVKM in the germline V gene. CDR3 nucleotide sequence: TGTGCCAGCAGCGAGCTGAGCTACAATGAGCAGTTCTTC. Encoded protein: CASSELSYNEQFF.

This chain connects TRBV4-1 to TRBJ1-2, with D perhaps matching TRBD1 (6 bases). Deletions cut 1 base from V and 1 base from J, with 10 bases between. The CDR3 runs 15 residues. CDR1 MGHRA and CDR2 YSYEKL come from the germline V gene. The DNA for the CDR3 is TGCGCCAGCAGCCAAGCGGGGGGGCTTAACTATGGCTACACCTTC. Translated: CASSQAGGLNYGYTF.

This sequence joins TRBV5-4 and TRBJ1-1; 12 bases fit TRBD1. The CDR3 sequence is 17 residues long. CDR1 and CDR2 (germline): SGHNT, YYREEE (reference sequence). J was trimmed by 2 bases and V by 4 bases; bases with no gene match: 9. The chain's CDR3 is CASSGGQGAPFNTEAFF. CDR3 nucleotide sequence: TGTGCCAGCAGCGGGGGACAGGGGGCACCTTTCAACACTGAAGCTTTCTTT.

The rearrangement links TRBV7-9 to TRBJ1-1; TRBD1 agrees at 7 bases. CDR3 size: 16 residues. Germline CDR1 SEHNR, CDR2 FQNEAQ (reference sequence). Trimming cost V 3 bases and J 1 base; bases outside gene matches: 8. Written as DNA, the CDR3 is TGTGCCAGCAGCTTCGACAGGGCCTATTCGAACACTGAAGCTTTCTTT. This sequence encodes CASSFDRAYSNTEAFF.

The chain is built from TRBV6-1 and TRBJ2-1, with TRBD2 identical over 13 bases. The CDR3 is 15 residues long. V dropped 4 bases and J dropped 8; count of bases not matched to a gene: 5. The V gene's germline CDR1 is MNHNS and CDR2 SASEGT. This CDR3 reads CASSATSGRLDEQFF. CDR3 nucleotide sequence: TGTGCCAGCAGTGCGACTAGCGGGAGGCTAGATGAGCAGTTCTTC.

V is TRBV7-2 and J is TRBJ2-5; TRBD2 aligns across 9 bases. The CDR3 is 15 amino acids. Germline CDR1 SGHTA, CDR2 FQGNSA. V was clipped by 1 base and J by 5 bases; unmatched bases: 5. The CDR3 DNA reads as TGTGCCAGCAGCTTAGGGCGGGGGGGTCCGGAGACCCAGTACTTC. Protein sequence: CASSLGRGGPETQYF.

Details on this clone: The sample has other DNA sequences that encode this CDR3 too. CDR3 protein: CASSQDRVGQPQHF. CDR3 sequence (DNA): TGTGCCAGCAGTCAAGACAGGGTCGGTCAGCCCCAGCATTTT. The chain has TRBV2 and TRBJ1-5; 7 bases fit TRBD1. This CDR3 spans 14 amino acids. With V trimmed by 5 bases and J by 6 bases, 7 bases remained unmatched. Germline-derived CDR1 and CDR2 are SNHLY and FYNNEI.

The chain carries TRBV19 and TRBJ2-1, with 10 positions matching TRBD2. Germline V gives CDR1 LNHDA, CDR2 SQIVND (reference sequence). The CDR3 is 16 amino acids. Germline trimming cut 6 bases from V and 3 bases from J; bases unmatched to any gene: 8. The CDR3 loop reads CASSPLGLADYNEQFF. In nucleotides, the CDR3 is TGTGCCAGTAGCCCCCTCGGACTAGCGGACTACAATGAGCAGTTCTTC. Variable domain in full (rest from reference TRBV19 and TRBJ2-1): DGGITQSPKYLFRKEGQNVTLSCEQNLNHDAMYWYRQDPGQGLRLIYYSQIVNDFQKGDIAEGYSVSREKKESFPLTVTSAQKNPTAFYLCASSPLGLADYNEQFFGPGTRLTVL.

The chain links TRBV6-1 to TRBJ2-7; unclear D gene. Germline lookup yields CDR1 MNHNS and CDR2 SASEGT. The CDR3 loop spans 15 amino acids. Trimming removed 1 base at V and 3 bases at J, with 13 bases between. Here the CDR3 DNA reads TGTGCCAGCAGTGAAGGGCAGGTCTTGATCTACGAGCAGTACTTC. Translation gives CASSEGQVLIYEQYF.

The rearrangement links TRBV5-5 to TRBJ1-5; no clear D gene. The CDR3 is made up of 15 amino acids. CDR1 and CDR2 from the germline V gene are SGHKS and YYEKEE (reference sequence). The germline V and J ends were trimmed by 0 bases and 3 bases, with 10 bases remaining between them. The CDR3: CASSLAGRDNQPQHF. The CDR3, as DNA: TGTGCCAGCAGCTTGGCCGGGAGGGACAATCAGCCCCAGCATTTT.